Reported below is one T cell receptor (beta chain). Its target antigen remains unknown. Coverage ceases 3 residues before the CDR3 finishes, and the germline J gene fills in the end. The sample originates from a study of T cells in women clearing cervical HPV infection listed by TCRdb under 2018. As for the study more broadly: The cases were roughly 23 women with histologically confirmed HPV16-related CIN3 or worse, and 2 of those women had invasive cancers. The controls were 25 to 30 women whose single incident HPV16 infection cleared within 12 months with no development of precancer or cancer. Case blood was taken at the visit when the lesion was first identified, whereas control blood was taken when infection was no longer detected. For cases, a median interval of roughly 150 days, with an interquartile range of about 90 to 210 days, was observed between lesion detection and blood sampling. Since HLA typing was available for only a few women, HLA type could not be ruled out as a confounder. Nested within Costa Rica's Guanacaste HPV Natural History Study, an exploratory proof-of-principle case-control study compared TCR repertoires across cervical HPV16 outcomes. Cases and controls were matched on age within five years and on year of sample collection. Cases had a median age of about 34 years and controls had a median age of 38, with no significant differences in baseline characteristics. The parent cohort enrolled 8,500 to 13,000 women aged 18 or older in Guanacaste, Costa Rica, during about 1992 to 1995 and followed them for 7 to 8 years. Five blinded duplicates per group were added as quality controls, giving some 60 samples: approximately 50 participants and roughly ten replicates. The study at large found these results: The cross-sectional design could not show whether the associations came before the infection or were a result of it, and neither effector/memory subsets nor HPV-specific T cells were isolated. Lower TRBV6-7 relative abundance was observed in cases than in controls (0.11% versus 0.16%; Bonferroni P = 0.0008). By combining richness with V gene abundances, random forest classifiers separated cases from controls with an estimated AUC of 0.83. Because T-cell numbers per sample were unknown, differences in richness could reflect varying T-cell content rather than repertoire biology. TCR repertoire richness was significantly higher in CIN3+ cases than in controls across sequencing depths, while evenness did not differ.

Using the immunoSEQ assay, multiplex PCR amplified TCR beta CDR3 regions from an average of around 1,300 ng of genomic DNA per sample. Primer bias was corrected in the assay by using a complete synthetic TCR repertoire to establish an amplification baseline. Amplicons were sequenced on the Illumina platform. On the authors' methods: Sequence errors were corrected by clustering with frequency ratios and a modified nearest-neighbor algorithm, and the sequences were then analyzed in the immunoSEQ Analyzer using IMGT gene definitions. At each rarefaction depth, TCR richness and evenness were averaged across 20 rarefaction repeats, and any sample with fewer sequences than the depth was left out. Wilcoxon rank sum tests with FDR correction were used to compare relative abundances of V, D and J genes between the groups. For the blinded duplicates, the intraclass correlation was 95.6% for TCR richness and averaged about 77% across roughly 72 gene segments. Drawn from immuneACCESS, this table holds only the in-frame rearrangements with V and J called that TCRdb kept. Clones are partly lost; checked studies trace under half to an unresolved V gene and leave the rest unexplained. The V and J calls and clone size are taken from that table; D and trimming were inferred from the DNA. The table of this sample itemizes tens of thousands of clones. The biggest ten clones account for roughly 6.8% of the sample.

Taken from cysteine to phenylalanine, the CDR3 has 15 residues. The DNA has 36 bases, all within the CDR3, and is read from base 1. Cut back by 1 base and 6 bases, the V and J ends lie 15 bases apart. CDR1 SEHNR and CDR2 FQNEAQ were looked up in the germline V gene (reference sequence). Every participant had a single incident cervical HPV16 infection, and prevalent HPV16 infections were excluded. Cervical HPV DNA was detected by MY09/MY11 PCR, and genotyping was performed by dot-blot hybridization. Fifteen mL of heparinized blood was centrifuged, after which the buffy coat was aliquoted, frozen at -30 degrees C, and then stored at -80 degrees C. QIAGEN kits were used to extract genomic DNA from buffy coat specimens.

Recombination linked TRBV7-9 to TRBJ1-2; TRBD1 is perhaps the D gene, given 5 matching bases. Material for sequencing was blood buffy coat. The receptor was derived from a woman aged 18 to 75 with a cervical HPV16 infection that either progressed to CIN3+ or cleared (not recorded which). CDR3 protein: CASSLVRDYLHGYTF. The covered CDR3 bases are TGTGCCAGCAGCTTAGTTCGGGACTACCTTCATGGC.